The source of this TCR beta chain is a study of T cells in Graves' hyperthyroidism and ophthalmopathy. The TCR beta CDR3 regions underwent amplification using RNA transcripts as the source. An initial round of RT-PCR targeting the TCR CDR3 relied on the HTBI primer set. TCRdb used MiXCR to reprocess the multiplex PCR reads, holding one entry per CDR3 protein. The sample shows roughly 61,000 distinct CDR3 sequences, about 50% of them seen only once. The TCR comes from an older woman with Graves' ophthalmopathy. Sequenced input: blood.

CDR3 region: CASSSGEDEQFF. CDR3 nucleotides: TGTGCCAGCAGCTCGGGTGAGGATGAGCAGTTCTTC. The V gene is TRBV2, the J gene TRBJ2-1; no clear D. Deletions cut 6 bases from V and 8 bases from J, with 11 bases between. Germline-derived CDR1 and CDR2 are SNHLY and FYNNEI. There are 12 residues in the CDR3.